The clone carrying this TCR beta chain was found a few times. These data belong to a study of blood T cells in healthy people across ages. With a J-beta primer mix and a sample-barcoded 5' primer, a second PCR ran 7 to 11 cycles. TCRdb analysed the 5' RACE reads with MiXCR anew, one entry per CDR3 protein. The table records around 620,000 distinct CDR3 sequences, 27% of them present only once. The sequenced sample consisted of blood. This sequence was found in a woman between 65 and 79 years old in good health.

The CDR3 DNA reads TGTGCCAGCAGTTACTCTCCAAGGGGAAACACTGAAGCTTTCTTT. Protein sequence: CASSYSPRGNTEAFF. The chain is built from TRBV6-5 and TRBJ1-1; TRBD1 is a possible D gene (5 bases). V was shortened by 0 bases and J by 2 bases, with 10 bases between the two germline ends. Germline CDR1 MNHEY, CDR2 SVGAGI. CDR3 length: 15 residues.